One and the same sample provided the 18 T cell receptor beta chains below, sequenced in a study of blood T cell repertoires in COVID-19. Measured with immunoSEQ multiplex PCR; TCRdb has only the in-frame clones, and not every one. The sample contains roughly 220,000 clones, 75% to 90% of which appear only once. Sequencing was carried out using PBMCs or T cells enriched from blood (not recorded which). The receptors originated from a woman between 40 and 50 years old with acute COVID-19.

V and J are TRBV18 and TRBJ2-7; tentatively, D is TRBD1 (6 bases). The germline V gene encodes CDR1 KGHSH and CDR2 LQKENI. V lost 6 bases and J 2 bases, leaving 17 bases between the germline ends. CDR3 length equals 15 residues. CDR3 sequence: CASSQNPTGTYEQYV. The CDR3, as DNA: TGTGCCAGCTCCCAGAACCCGACAGGCACCTACGAGCAGTACGTC.

CDR3 in DNA: TGTGCCAGCAGCGTCGCCAGGGGGACTGGAAACACCATATATTTT. This gives the protein CASSVARGTGNTIYF. The rearrangement joins TRBV14 to TRBJ1-3; 7 positions match TRBD1. The junction had 6 bases not matched to a gene; V was cut back by 5 bases and J by 2 bases. Germline CDR1 and CDR2: SGHDN and FVKESK. The CDR3 totals 15 residues.

This clone is a singleton in its sample. This chain joins TRBV11-3 and TRBJ1-2; 9 bases match TRBD1. Losses at the gene ends were 0 bases for V and 4 bases for J; bases not matched to a gene: 6. Looked up from germline, CDR1 is SGHNT and CDR2 is YENEEA. This CDR3 is 16 amino acids long. CDR3 DNA: TGTGCCAGCAGCTTAGAGTGGGACAGGGACAGCTATGGCTACACCTTC. Translating it yields CASSLEWDRDSYGYTF.

This clone was detected a few times. The V gene is TRBV19, the J gene TRBJ1-5; TRBD1 is a possible D gene (5 bases). The germline V gene has CDR1 LNHDA and CDR2 SQIVND (reference sequence). This CDR3 has 14 amino acids. V lost 5 bases and J 4 bases, leaving 12 bases between the germline ends. The CDR3 here is CASSSRQYNQPQHF. The CDR3 DNA is TGTGCCAGTAGTTCCCGACAGTATAATCAGCCCCAGCATTTT.

J is TRBJ2-1 and V is TRBV19; 8 bases are shared with TRBD1. Germline V gene lookup returns CDR1 LNHDA and CDR2 SQIVND (reference sequence). This CDR3 has 14 amino acids. After removal of 3 bases from V and 9 bases from J, the junction contained 7 bases not matched to a gene. The DNA for the CDR3 is TGTGCCAGTAGTATGGGACAGGTCTCTGGTGAGCAGTTCTTC. Residues: CASSMGQVSGEQFF.

This clone was seen once. This CDR3 is CASSDPDSNYGYTF. CDR3 bases: TGTGCCAGCAGCGATCCGGACAGCAACTATGGCTACACCTTC. The chain carries TRBV3-1 (or the pseudogene TRBV3-2) and TRBJ1-2, with D perhaps matching TRBD1 (6 bases). The CDR3 extends over 14 amino acids. Germline CDR1 reads LGHDT; CDR2 reads YNNKEL (reference sequence). V was pared by 5 bases and J by 2 bases, with 12 bases between.

J is TRBJ1-6 and V is TRBV3-1 (or the pseudogene TRBV3-2); 9 bases agree with TRBD1. The V gene's germline CDR1 is LGHDT and CDR2 YNNKEL (reference sequence). The CDR3 is made up of 15 amino acids. Losses at the gene ends were 2 bases for V and 9 bases for J; bases not matched to a gene: 5. This CDR3 is CASSQLGTGSSPLHF. The CDR3 DNA reads TGTGCCAGCAGCCAACTCGGGACAGGGAGTTCACCCCTCCACTTT.

V gene TRBV29-1 combines with J gene TRBJ1-4; D uncertain. Trimming cost V 3 bases and J 8 bases, with 13 bases left between them. This CDR3 region has 13 residues. Germline V gene lookup returns CDR1 SQVTM and CDR2 ANQGSEA. CDR3 residues: CSVEGDQREKLFF. The CDR3 DNA reads as TGCAGCGTTGAGGGAGATCAGAGGGAAAAACTGTTTTTT. Together with reference TRBV29-1 and TRBJ1-4, the CDR3 gives the full variable domain: SAVISQKPSRDICQRGTSLTIQCQVDSQVTMMFWYRQQPGQSLTLIATANQGSEATYESGFVIDKFPISRPNLTFSTLTVSNMSPEDSSIYLCSVEGDQREKLFFGSGTQLSVL.

The genes are TRBV18 and TRBJ2-7, with D perhaps TRBD1 (5 bases). V shed 2 bases and J shed 3 bases, with 11 bases lying between them. CDR1 is KGHSH and CDR2 is LQKENI in the germline V gene. The CDR3 covers 14 residues. The CDR3 is CASSPIGQDYEQYF. In DNA, the CDR3 is TGTGCCAGCTCACCAATAGGACAAGACTACGAGCAGTACTTC.

The chain recombines TRBV4-1 with TRBJ1-5; D not resolved. The CDR3 runs 17 residues. V lost 4 bases and J 4 bases, leaving 20 bases between the germline ends. Germline CDR1 MGHRA, CDR2 YSYEKL. The CDR3 DNA sequence: TGCGCCAGCAGCCCCACTCTGGACTCGGATACTAATCAGCCCCAGCATTTT. It specifies CASSPTLDSDTNQPQHF.

The rearrangement uses TRBV9 and TRBJ1-6; TRBD1 aligns across 8 bases. The ends lost 3 bases at V and 6 bases at J; junction bases unmatched: 8. The CDR3 has 16 residues. Looked up from germline, CDR1 is SGDLS and CDR2 is YYNGEE. CDR3 coding DNA: TGTGCCAGCAGCGCGCGACAGGGGCTGGGTAATTCACCCCTCCACTTT. This encodes CASSARQGLGNSPLHF.

The chain links TRBV5-1 to TRBJ2-5, with 7 bases matching TRBD1. V dropped 4 bases and J dropped 4; count of bases not matched to a gene: 4. CDR3 size: 13 residues. CDR1 and CDR2 (germline): SGHRS, YFSETQ. CDR3 loop: CASSPGQAETQYF. For the CDR3, the DNA is TGCGCCAGCAGCCCAGGACAGGCAGAGACCCAGTACTTC.

The chain couples TRBV2 to TRBJ1-1, with TRBD1 identical over 7 bases. The germline V gene encodes CDR1 SNHLY and CDR2 FYNNEI. CDR3 length equals 13 residues. The trim removed 6 bases at V and 3 bases at J, leaving 4 bases unmatched. The CDR3: CASRAGQYTEAFF. DNA of the CDR3: TGTGCCAGCAGGGCGGGACAGTACACTGAAGCTTTCTTT.

The chain employs TRBV30 and TRBJ1-2; D gene unclear. The CDR3 totals 12 residues. The ends were cut back, 3 bases at V and 5 bases at J, with 10 bases in the middle. Germline loops: CDR1 GTSNPN, CDR2 SVGIG (reference sequence). CDR3 DNA sequence: TGTGCCTGGAGACAGCTTCTTTATGGCTACACCTTC. Protein sequence: CAWRQLLYGYTF.

V is TRBV9 and J is TRBJ1-1; 10 positions agree with TRBD1. J lost 6 bases, V lost 4 bases, and 12 bases had no gene match. Germline V gene sequence: CDR1 SGDLS, CDR2 YYNGEE. CDR3 length: 16 amino acids. CDR3 region: CASSPPTGGNGAEAFF. For the CDR3, the DNA is TGTGCCAGCAGCCCCCCGACAGGGGGCAATGGGGCTGAAGCTTTCTTT.

V usage is TRBV30 and J usage is TRBJ1-3; D ambiguous. Germline loops: CDR1 GTSNPN, CDR2 SVGIG (reference sequence). V lost 4 bases and J lost 4, with 14 bases in between. There are 14 residues in the CDR3. The CDR3 nucleotides are TGTGCCTGGACCGCAGGCTCCGACGGAAACACCATATATTTT. It codes for CAWTAGSDGNTIYF.

J is TRBJ2-3 and V is TRBV9; tentatively, D is TRBD2 (5 bases). The CDR3 runs 15 residues. Germline V gene lookup returns CDR1 SGDLS and CDR2 YYNGEE. The ends were cut back, 3 bases at V and 1 base at J, with 12 bases in the middle. The CDR3 protein is CASSGGVDRTDTQYF. The CDR3 DNA reads as TGTGCCAGCAGCGGGGGAGTAGACCGCACAGATACGCAGTATTTT.

CDR3 sequence (DNA): TGTGCCAGCAGTTACAGCGGGGATGAAGCTTTCTTT. Its translation: CASSYSGDEAFF. The chain has TRBV6-5 and TRBJ1-1; D call uncertain. Trimming cost V 2 bases and J 7 bases, with 8 bases left between them. CDR1 MNHEY and CDR2 SVGAGI come from the germline V gene. The CDR3 length is 12 residues.